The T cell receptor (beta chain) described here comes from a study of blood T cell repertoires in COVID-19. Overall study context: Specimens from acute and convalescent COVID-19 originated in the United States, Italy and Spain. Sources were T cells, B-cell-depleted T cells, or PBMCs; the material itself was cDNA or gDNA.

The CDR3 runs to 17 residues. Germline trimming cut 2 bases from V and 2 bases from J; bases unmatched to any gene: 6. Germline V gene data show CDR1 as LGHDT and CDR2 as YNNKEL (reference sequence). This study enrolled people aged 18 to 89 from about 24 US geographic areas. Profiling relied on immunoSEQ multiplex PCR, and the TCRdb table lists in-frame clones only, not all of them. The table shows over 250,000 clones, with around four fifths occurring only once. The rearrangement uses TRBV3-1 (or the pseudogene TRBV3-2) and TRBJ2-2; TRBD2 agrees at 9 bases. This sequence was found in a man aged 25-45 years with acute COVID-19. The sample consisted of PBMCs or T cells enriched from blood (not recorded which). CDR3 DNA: TGTGCCAGCAGCCAACTGGCGGGGGGGCCTAACACCGGGGAGCTGTTTTTT. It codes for CASSQLAGGPNTGELFF.